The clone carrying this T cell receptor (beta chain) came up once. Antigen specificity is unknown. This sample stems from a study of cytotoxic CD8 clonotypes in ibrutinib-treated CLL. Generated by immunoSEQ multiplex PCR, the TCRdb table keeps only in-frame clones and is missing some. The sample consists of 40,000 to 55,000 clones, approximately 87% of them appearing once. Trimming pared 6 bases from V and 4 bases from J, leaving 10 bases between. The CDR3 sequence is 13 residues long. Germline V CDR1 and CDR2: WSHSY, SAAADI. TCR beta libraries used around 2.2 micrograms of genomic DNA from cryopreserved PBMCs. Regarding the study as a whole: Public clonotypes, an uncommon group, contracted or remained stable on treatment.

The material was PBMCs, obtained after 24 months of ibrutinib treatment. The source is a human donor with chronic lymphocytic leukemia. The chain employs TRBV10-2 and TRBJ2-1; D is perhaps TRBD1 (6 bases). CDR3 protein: CASRLTGYNEQFF. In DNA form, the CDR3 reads TGCGCCAGCAGGTTGACAGGATACAATGAGCAGTTCTTC.